The clone carrying this TCR beta chain was picked up many times. Its antigen remains unidentified. This entry is derived from a study of response to subunit inactivated influenza vaccine. Study-level points and caveats: T cells newly recruited by each seasonal influenza vaccination are few, the authors suggested.

TCRdb redid the calling of the RT-PCR reads with MiXCR, one entry per CDR3 protein. Seen here are roughly 460,000 distinct CDR3 sequences, over 9.5% observed once, and the top ten hold around 12%. The input for sequencing was PBMCs from blood, taken roughly 6 weeks after vaccination. This receptor was obtained from a middle-aged man who received an inactivated influenza vaccine.

The CDR3 DNA reads as TGTGCCAGCAGCTTAGCCGGGACAGGGTATTACGAGCAGTACTTC. Translated, it gives CASSLAGTGYYEQYF. The V and J genes are TRBV7-9 and TRBJ2-7; TRBD1 agrees at 9 bases. The J segment lost 4 bases and the V segment lost 0 bases, leaving 4 bases of the junction unmatched. From germline, CDR1 is SEHNR and CDR2 FQNEAQ (reference sequence). The CDR3 has 15 residues.